A selection of T cell receptor beta chains follows, all from one sample in a study of blood T cells in healthy people across ages. One entry per CDR3 protein results from TCRdb running MiXCR on the 5' RACE reads. The sample comprises approximately 490,000 distinct CDR3 sequences, more than 20% of which are singletons, and under 9% rests with the top ten. In addition, the sample was reused for a study of T cells of mothers and their children.

The sequencing sample was made of blood. All receptors come from a boy between 10 and 17 years old in good health. Each CDR3 is given with its conserved first and last residue. The D gene is left open where the match is weak. Some rows mark clone size as missing; the rest say once, few, many or name a class of expanded clone.

v_gene	j_gene	d_gene	abundance	len	CDR3aa	CDR3nt
TRBV25-1	TRBJ1-1	.	.	11	CASSEGGEAFF	TGTGCCAGCAGTGAAGGGGGAGAAGCTTTCTTT
TRBV20-1	TRBJ2-7	TRBD2	few	13	CSARLAVSYEQYF	TGCAGTGCTAGACTAGCGGTCTCCTACGAGCAGTACTTC
TRBV7-2	TRBJ2-6	.	few	16	CASRIKTLSGANVLTF	TGTGCCAGCAGGATCAAGACCCTCTCTGGGGCCAACGTCCTGACTTTC
TRBV20-1	TRBJ2-7	.	few	10	CSAIPYEQYF	TGCAGTGCCATTCCCTACGAGCAGTACTTC
TRBV28	TRBJ2-7	TRBD1	few	15	CASWDPGQGRDEQYF	TGTGCCAGCTGGGATCCGGGACAGGGACGCGACGAGCAGTACTTC
TRBV7-6	TRBJ1-4	TRBD1	once	17	CASSLAPTGGHNEKLFF	TGTGCCAGCAGCTTAGCCCCGACAGGGGGCCATAATGAAAAACTGTTTTTT
TRBV5-6	TRBJ2-1	.	.	14	CASNPAGAYNEQFF	TGTGCCAGCAACCCGGCCGGCGCCTACAATGAGCAGTTCTTC
TRBV6-5	TRBJ2-3	.	few	15	CASSYSGGRTDTQYF	TGTGCCAGCAGTTACTCTGGCGGGCGCACAGATACGCAGTATTTT
TRBV27	TRBJ2-7	TRBD2	.	14	CASSLRAGVYEQYF	TGTGCCAGCAGTTTGAGGGCGGGGGTCTACGAGCAGTACTTC
TRBV9	TRBJ1-6	.	.	15	CASRSDYSYNSPLHF	TGTGCCAGTCGGTCGGACTACTCCTATAATTCACCCCTCCACTTT
TRBV10-3	TRBJ1-6	TRBD1	few	16	CAISESVAGGNSPLHF	TGTGCCATCAGTGAGTCGGTCGCAGGGGGCAATTCACCCCTCCACTTT